This T cell receptor beta chain was sequenced for a study of T-cell memory formation after mild COVID-19. Study-level points and caveats: Memory sampled before infection contained some responding clones, suggesting cross-reactive memory joined. CD4+ contracting clones lay mainly in CM and EM, CD8+ ones in EMRA.

Constant-segment primers served in 5'RACE that generated TCR alpha and TCR beta cDNA libraries bearing sample barcodes and UMIs. TCRdb re-analysed the 5' RACE reads in MiXCR, keeping a single row per CDR3 protein. The sample records about 340,000 distinct CDR3 sequences, roughly 15% being singletons. This clonotype was counted a few times. The antigen is unknown. With V trimmed by 5 bases and J by 8 bases, 11 bases remained unmatched. Germline-derived CDR1 and CDR2 are SGHTA and FQGNSA. CDR3 length equals 15 residues. This clonotype was obtained from a man younger than 35 who had mild COVID-19 (a few samples of this study predate the infection). Cell type and time point are not known. The sequenced sample consisted of PBMCs or a T cell subset sorted from them (not recorded which). V gene TRBV7-2 combines with J gene TRBJ2-1; 8 bases align to TRBD2. The CDR3 sequence: CASSPGGGGRYEQFF. In DNA form, the CDR3 reads TGTGCCAGCAGCCCTGGAGGCGGGGGGAGGTATGAGCAGTTCTTC.